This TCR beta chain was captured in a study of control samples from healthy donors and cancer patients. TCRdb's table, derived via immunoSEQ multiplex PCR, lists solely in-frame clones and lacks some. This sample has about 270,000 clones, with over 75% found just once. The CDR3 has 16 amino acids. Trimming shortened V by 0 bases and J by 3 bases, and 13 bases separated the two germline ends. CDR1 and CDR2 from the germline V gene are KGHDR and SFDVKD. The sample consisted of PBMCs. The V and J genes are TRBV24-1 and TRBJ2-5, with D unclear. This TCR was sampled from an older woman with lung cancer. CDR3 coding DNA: TGTGCCACCAGTGATTTGAGGGCAGGAATGAAAGAGACCCAGTACTTC. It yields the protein CATSDLRAGMKETQYF.